The 15 T cell receptor beta chains presented below share a single source sample, sequenced in a study of shared clonotypes between healthy human individuals. Libraries were prepared by immunoSEQ multiplex PCR; TCRdb keeps only in-frame clonotypes and omits some of them. Of millions of clones listed, approximately 93% are singletons. The sample was naive CD4+ T cells from PBMCs. The subset is: CD45RA+ positively selected. The receptors originated from a man between 18 and 29 years old in good health. Some clones in this sample may be carry-over from other donors' samples.

With regard to this clone: The sample carries other DNA sequences with the same CDR3. The V call is TRBV28, the J call TRBJ2-7; D call uncertain. This CDR3 has 13 amino acids. Germline V CDR1 and CDR2: MDHEN, SYDVKM. Trimming shortened V by 2 bases and J by 3 bases, and 8 bases separated the two germline ends. DNA for the CDR3: TGTGCCAGCAGTTTAGGCACAGTCTACGAGCAGTACTTC. It encodes CASSLGTVYEQYF. Supplemented by reference TRBV28 and TRBJ2-7, the full variable domain reads DVKVTQSSRYLVKRTGEKVFLECVQDMDHENMFWYRQDPGLGLRLIYFSYDVKMKEKGDIPEGYSVSREKKERFSLILESASTNQTSMYLCASSLGTVYEQYFGPGTRLTVT.

This clone was picked up a small number of times. This chain joins TRBV28 and TRBJ1-5, with 7 bases fitting TRBD1. The CDR3 length is 15 residues. V trimming: 7 bases; J trimming: 7 bases; junction bases outside the gene matches: 13. Germline lookup yields CDR1 MDHEN and CDR2 SYDVKM. The CDR3 nucleotides read TGTGCCAGCACCATCTTGGGGCAGGGACAGCAGCCCCAGCATTTT. The encoded protein is CASTILGQGQQPQHF.

This clone was recorded once. The chain combines TRBV7-9 with TRBJ1-2; 8 bases align to TRBD1. The V segment lost 7 bases and the J segment 6 bases; nucleotides outside the gene matches: 7. CDR1 is SEHNR, CDR2 FQNEAQ, per germline (reference sequence). There are 13 residues in the CDR3. The CDR3 DNA is TGTGCCAGCATCCCGACAGGGGTAGATGGCTACACCTTC. As protein: CASIPTGVDGYTF. The full variable domain, in which reference TRBV7-9 and TRBJ1-2 provide the parts outside the CDR3, is DTGVSQNPRHKITKRGQNVTFRCDPISEHNRLYWYRQTLGQGPEFLTYFQNEAQLEKSRLLSDRFSAERPKGSFSTLEIQRTEQGDSAMYLCASIPTGVDGYTFGSGTRLTVV.

The rearrangement links TRBV7-9 to TRBJ1-5, with unresolved D. Germline-derived CDR1 and CDR2 are SEHNR and FQNEAQ (reference sequence). The germline V and J ends were trimmed by 2 bases and 7 bases, with 12 bases remaining between them. The CDR3 length is 14 residues. The CDR3, as DNA: TGTGCCAGCAGCTTAAGAGGGAGCGGCCAGCCCCAGCATTTT. Encoded protein: CASSLRGSGQPQHF.

The chain couples TRBV9 to TRBJ2-3; D unresolved. Trimming pared 0 bases from V and 4 bases from J, leaving 9 bases between. CDR3 length equals 14 residues. The germline gives CDR1 SGDLS, CDR2 YYNGEE. As DNA, the CDR3 is TGTGCCAGCAGCGTAGCCCCCATGTCAGATACGCAGTATTTT. Encoded protein: CASSVAPMSDTQYF.

This clone was seen once. The chain is built from TRBV5-4 and TRBJ2-7; tentative D call: TRBD1 (5 bases). The CDR3 is 16 amino acids. The V and J ends lost 1 base and 0 bases respectively, with 14 bases between them. Germline V CDR1 and CDR2: SGHNT, YYREEE (reference sequence). In nucleotides, the CDR3 is TGTGCCAGCAGCTTGTCCGGCGGACAAAGCTCCTACGAGCAGTACTTC. This sequence encodes CASSLSGGQSSYEQYF.

The V call is TRBV20-1, the J call TRBJ2-5; the D is unclear. The CDR3 contains 10 residues. Trimming cost V 7 bases and J 5 bases, with 8 bases left between them. Germline-derived CDR1 and CDR2 are DFQATT and SNEGSKA (reference sequence). The CDR3 DNA reads as TGCAGTGTCCCGCGGGAGACCCAGTACTTC. It yields the protein CSVPRETQYF.

The chain combines TRBV7-9 with TRBJ2-1, with D tentatively TRBD1 (6 bases). The CDR3 has 15 residues. Germline values: CDR1 SEHNR, CDR2 FQNEAQ (reference sequence). The V end lost 5 bases, the J end lost 2 bases, and 13 bases lay between the germline ends. The CDR3 here is CASSPQGWAYNEQFF. The DNA for the CDR3 is TGTGCCAGCAGCCCACAGGGTTGGGCCTACAATGAGCAGTTCTTC.

The J gene is TRBJ2-7, the V gene TRBV28; perhaps TRBD2 as D (6 bases). The germline V gene has CDR1 MDHEN and CDR2 SYDVKM. V was clipped by 1 base and J by 3 bases, with 10 bases between them. This CDR3 is 14 amino acids long. CDR3 nucleotide sequence: TGTGCCAGCAGTTTATCGCGGGGTTACTACGAGCAGTACTTC. This gives the protein CASSLSRGYYEQYF.

The chain combines TRBV29-1 with TRBJ2-3, with 8 nucleotides matching TRBD2. Germline V gives CDR1 SQVTM, CDR2 ANQGSEA. After removal of 3 bases from V and 5 bases from J, the junction contained 4 bases not matched to a gene. The CDR3 is 13 residues long. The CDR3, as DNA: TGCAGCGTTGAGGGCGGGGGGAAAGATACGCAGTATTTT. This translates into CSVEGGGKDTQYF.

The V call is TRBV5-1, the J call TRBJ2-3, with TRBD1 identical over 9 bases. The V gene end was trimmed by 3 bases and the J gene end by 3 bases; junction bases not matched to a gene: 8. The CDR3 totals 16 residues. Germline CDR1 is SGHRS and CDR2 is YFSETQ. CDR3 DNA sequence: TGCGCCAGCAGCTGGGGAACAGGGGGCCCTACAGATACGCAGTATTTT. Amino acid sequence: CASSWGTGGPTDTQYF.

J is TRBJ2-7 and V is TRBV9; D might be TRBD1 (5 bases). With 0 bases removed from V and 1 base from J, the gap between germline ends came to 11 bases. Germline CDR1 reads SGDLS; CDR2 reads YYNGEE. This CDR3 has 15 residues. The CDR3 reads CASSVAPGQSYEQYF. CDR3 bases: TGTGCCAGCAGCGTAGCTCCCGGACAATCCTACGAGCAGTACTTC. The whole variable domain, remainder taken from reference TRBV9 and TRBJ2-7, is DSGVTQTPKHLITATGQRVTLRCSPRSGDLSVYWYQQSLDQGLQFLIQYYNGEERAKGNILERFSAQQFPDLHSELNLSSLELGDSALYFCASSVAPGQSYEQYFGPGTRLTVT.

The chain uses TRBV5-4 and TRBJ2-5; D may be TRBD2 (5 bases). CDR3 length: 17 amino acids. The germline CDR1 and CDR2 sequences are SGHNT and YYREEE (reference sequence). Trimming removed 4 bases at V and 5 bases at J, with 24 bases between. The CDR3 region is CASSPGVDLAPSETQYF. The CDR3 DNA is TGTGCCAGCAGCCCCGGTGTGGACCTAGCTCCTTCTGAGACCCAGTACTTC.

The CDR3 protein is CASSLRTLGSLAGYTF. The CDR3 nucleotides are TGTGCCAGCAGTTTACGAACATTGGGTAGCCTGGCTGGCTACACCTTC. The chain combines TRBV28 with TRBJ1-2, with D unresolved. CDR3 length: 16 residues. Germline-derived CDR1 and CDR2 are MDHEN and SYDVKM. Deletions cut 2 bases from V and 7 bases from J, with 20 bases between.

J is TRBJ2-1 and V is TRBV5-4, with TRBD2 matching 10 bases. With V trimmed by 4 bases and J by 2 bases, 3 bases remained unmatched. The CDR3 runs to 15 residues. Germline CDR1 is SGHNT and CDR2 is YYREEE (reference sequence). CDR3 coding DNA: TGTGCCAGCAGCATTAGCGGGAGGCCCTACAATGAGCAGTTCTTC. Protein product: CASSISGRPYNEQFF.